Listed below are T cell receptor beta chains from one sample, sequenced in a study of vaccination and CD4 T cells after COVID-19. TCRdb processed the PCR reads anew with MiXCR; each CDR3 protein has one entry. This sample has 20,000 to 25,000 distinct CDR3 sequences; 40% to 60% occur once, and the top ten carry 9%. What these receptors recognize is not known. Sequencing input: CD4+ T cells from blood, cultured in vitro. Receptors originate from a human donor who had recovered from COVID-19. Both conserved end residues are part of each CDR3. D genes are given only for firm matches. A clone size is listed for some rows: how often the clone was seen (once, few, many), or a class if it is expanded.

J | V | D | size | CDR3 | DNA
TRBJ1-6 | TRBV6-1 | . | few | CASSESGVESPLHF | TGTGCCAGCAGTGAATCTGGGGTTGAGTCACCCCTCCACTTT
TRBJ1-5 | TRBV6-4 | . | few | CASTTGLRNQPQHF | TGTGCCAGCACGACGGGACTCCGCAATCAGCCCCAGCATTTT
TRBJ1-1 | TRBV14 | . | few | CASSPQGVLVDTEAFF | TGTGCCAGCAGTCCACAGGGAGTCTTGGTGGACACTGAAGCTTTCTTT
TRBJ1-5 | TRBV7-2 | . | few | CASSLAGSYSNQPQHF | TGTGCCAGCAGCTTAGCGGGCAGTTATAGCAATCAGCCCCAGCATTTT
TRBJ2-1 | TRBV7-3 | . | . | CASSLGGTSYNEQFF | TGTGCCAGCAGCTTAGGAGGGACCTCCTACAATGAGCAGTTCTTC
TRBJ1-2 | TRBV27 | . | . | CASSSWDRLNYGYTF | TGTGCCAGCAGTTCCTGGGACCGACTTAACTATGGCTACACCTTC
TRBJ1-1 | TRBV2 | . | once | CASSESGDGAFF | TGTGCCAGCAGTGAGAGCGGGGACGGAGCTTTCTTT
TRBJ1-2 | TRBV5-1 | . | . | CASSLDGDYGYTF | TGCGCCAGCAGTCTAGACGGGGACTATGGCTACACCTTC
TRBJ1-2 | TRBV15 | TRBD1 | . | CATRTGNDGYTF | TGTGCCACGCGGACAGGGAATGATGGCTACACCTTC
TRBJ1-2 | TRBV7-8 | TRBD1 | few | CASSSGGQSYGYTF | TGTGCCAGCAGCTCAGGGGGCCAGAGCTATGGCTACACCTTC
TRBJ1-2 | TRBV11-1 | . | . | CASSLGGPYGYTF | TGTGCCAGCAGCTTAGGGGGACCGTATGGCTACACCTTC
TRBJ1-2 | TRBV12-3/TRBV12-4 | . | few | CASSSGERIYGYTF | TGTGCCAGCAGTTCAGGGGAAAGGATCTATGGCTACACCTTC
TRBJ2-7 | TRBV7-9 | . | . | CASRPPSTTSYEQYF | TGTGCCAGCAGACCCCCCTCGACTACGTCCTACGAGCAGTACTTC
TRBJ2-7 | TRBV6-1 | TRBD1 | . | CASSPTGAYEQYF | TGTGCCAGCAGCCCGACAGGGGCCTACGAGCAGTACTTC
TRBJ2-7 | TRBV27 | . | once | CASSPQGQASLYEQYF | TGTGCCAGCAGTCCCCAAGGGCAGGCAAGCCTTTACGAGCAGTACTTC
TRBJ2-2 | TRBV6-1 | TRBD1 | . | CASGADRGETGELFF | TGTGCCAGCGGTGCGGACAGGGGTGAAACCGGGGAGCTGTTTTTT
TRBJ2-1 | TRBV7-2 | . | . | CASSFRESGEQFF | TGTGCCAGCAGCTTCCGGGAGTCAGGTGAGCAGTTCTTC
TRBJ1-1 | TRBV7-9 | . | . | CASSSTWGEREAFF | TGTGCCAGCAGCTCCACTTGGGGAGAACGGGAAGCTTTCTTT
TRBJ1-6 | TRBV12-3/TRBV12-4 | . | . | CASSNLQGPTSPLHF | TGTGCCAGCAGCAACCTACAGGGTCCAACTTCACCCCTCCACTTT
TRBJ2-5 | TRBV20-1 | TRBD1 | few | CSARLPRTGEETQYF | TGCAGTGCTAGGCTCCCTAGGACAGGGGAAGAGACCCAGTACTTC
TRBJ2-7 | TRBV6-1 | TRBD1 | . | CASRRTGSYEQYF | TGTGCCAGCAGGCGGACAGGGAGCTACGAGCAGTACTTC
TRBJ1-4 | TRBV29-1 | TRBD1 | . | CSVEDREKLFF | TGCAGCGTTGAGGACAGGGAAAAACTGTTTTTT
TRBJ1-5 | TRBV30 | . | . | CAWSVQGEQPQHF | TGTGCCTGGAGTGTACAGGGCGAACAGCCCCAGCATTTT
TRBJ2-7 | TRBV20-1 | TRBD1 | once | CSAGDSYEQYF | TGCAGTGCTGGGGACAGCTACGAGCAGTACTTC
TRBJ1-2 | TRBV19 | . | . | CASTGGAYGYTF | TGTGCCAGTACAGGAGGGGCTTATGGCTACACCTTC
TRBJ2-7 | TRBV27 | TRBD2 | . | CASSKRENYEQYF | TGTGCCAGCTCCAAGCGGGAGAACTACGAGCAGTACTTC
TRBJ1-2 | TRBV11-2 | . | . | CASSLLQGSGYTF | TGTGCCAGCAGCCTTCTACAGGGCAGTGGCTACACCTTC
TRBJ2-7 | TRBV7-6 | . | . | CASSSRPRDEQYF | TGTGCCAGCAGCTCGAGGCCCCGCGACGAGCAGTACTTC
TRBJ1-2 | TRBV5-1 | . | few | CASSLQANYGYTF | TGCGCCAGCAGCTTACAGGCTAACTATGGCTACACCTTC
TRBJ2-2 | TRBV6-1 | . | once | CASSPRGADTGELFF | TGTGCCAGCAGTCCGAGGGGAGCAGACACCGGGGAGCTGTTTTTT
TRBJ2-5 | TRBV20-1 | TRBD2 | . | CSAGTSGETQYF | TGCAGTGCCGGGACTAGCGGAGAGACCCAGTACTTC
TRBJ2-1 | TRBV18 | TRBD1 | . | CASSAGTGEAEQFF | TGTGCCAGCTCTGCCGGGACAGGGGAAGCTGAGCAGTTCTTC
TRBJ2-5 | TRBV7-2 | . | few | CASGVHRVQETQYF | TGTGCCAGCGGGGTTCACAGGGTTCAAGAGACCCAGTACTTC
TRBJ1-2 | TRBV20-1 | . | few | CSARDGAVLGYGYTF | TGCAGTGCTAGGGACGGAGCGGTCCTGGGCTATGGCTACACCTTC
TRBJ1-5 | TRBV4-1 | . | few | CASSRISGGNQPQHF | TGCGCCAGCAGCCGCATTTCAGGGGGCAATCAGCCCCAGCATTTT
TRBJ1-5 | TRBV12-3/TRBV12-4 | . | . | CASSTWGGGDQPQHF | TGTGCCAGCAGTACTTGGGGCGGGGGGGATCAGCCCCAGCATTTT
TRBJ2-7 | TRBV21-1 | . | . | CASSNGLTGSYEQYF | TGTGCCAGCAGCAATGGACTGACAGGCTCCTACGAGCAGTACTTC
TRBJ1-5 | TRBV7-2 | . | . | CASSRGGDGFSNQPQHF | TGTGCCAGCAGCCGAGGCGGGGACGGTTTCAGCAATCAGCCCCAGCATTTT
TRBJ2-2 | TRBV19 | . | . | CASSIVGGVGELFF | TGTGCCAGTAGTATAGTCGGTGGGGTCGGGGAGCTGTTTTTT
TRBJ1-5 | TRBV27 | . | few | CASSMGHSNQPQHF | TGTGCCAGCAGTATGGGACATAGCAATCAGCCCCAGCATTTT